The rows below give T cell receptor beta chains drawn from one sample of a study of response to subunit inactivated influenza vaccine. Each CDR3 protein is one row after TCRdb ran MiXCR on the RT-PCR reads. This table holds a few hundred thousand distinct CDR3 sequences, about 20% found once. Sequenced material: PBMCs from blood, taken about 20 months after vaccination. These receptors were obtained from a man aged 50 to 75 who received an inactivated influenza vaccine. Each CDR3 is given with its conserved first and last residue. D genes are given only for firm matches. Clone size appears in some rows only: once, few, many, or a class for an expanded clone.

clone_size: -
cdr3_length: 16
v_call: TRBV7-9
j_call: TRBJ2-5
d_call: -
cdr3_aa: CASSRRGTGPQETQYF
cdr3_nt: TGTGCCAGCAGCCGCCGGGGGACGGGGCCCCAAGAGACCCAGTACTTC

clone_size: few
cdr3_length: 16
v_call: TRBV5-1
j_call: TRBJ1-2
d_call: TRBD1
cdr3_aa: CASSPGQNFLDSGYTF
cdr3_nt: TGCGCCAGCAGCCCGGGACAGAATTTTTTAGACTCCGGCTACACCTTC

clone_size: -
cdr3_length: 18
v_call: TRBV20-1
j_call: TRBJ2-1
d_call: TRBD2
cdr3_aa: CSARSQPGLALSYNEQFF
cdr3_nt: TGCAGTGCTAGATCCCAACCGGGACTAGCGCTTTCCTACAATGAGCAGTTCTTC

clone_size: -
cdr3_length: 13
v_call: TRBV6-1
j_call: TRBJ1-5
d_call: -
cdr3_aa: CASRSGGGGPQHF
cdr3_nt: TGTGCCAGCAGATCTGGAGGGGGGGGGCCCCAGCATTTT

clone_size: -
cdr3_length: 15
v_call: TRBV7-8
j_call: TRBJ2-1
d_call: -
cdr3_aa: CASSTSGMRYNEQFF
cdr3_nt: TGTGCCAGCAGCACAAGCGGTATGAGATACAATGAGCAGTTCTTC

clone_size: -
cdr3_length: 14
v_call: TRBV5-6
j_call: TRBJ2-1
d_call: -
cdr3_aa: CASSFGDLLNEQFF
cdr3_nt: TGTGCCAGCAGCTTCGGAGACCTATTAAATGAGCAGTTCTTC

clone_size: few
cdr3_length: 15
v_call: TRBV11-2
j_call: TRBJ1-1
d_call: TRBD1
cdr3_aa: CASSLRAGGRTEAFF
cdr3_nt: TGTGCCAGCAGCTTACGTGCAGGGGGCAGGACTGAAGCTTTCTTT

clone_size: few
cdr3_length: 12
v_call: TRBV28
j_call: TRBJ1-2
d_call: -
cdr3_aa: CASSPTFYGYTF
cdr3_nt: TGTGCCAGCAGCCCGACGTTTTATGGCTACACCTTC

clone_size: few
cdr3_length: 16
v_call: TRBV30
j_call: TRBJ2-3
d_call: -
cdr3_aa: CAWTSQPGPSTDTQYF
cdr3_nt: TGTGCCTGGACCTCACAGCCGGGACCTAGCACAGATACGCAGTATTTT

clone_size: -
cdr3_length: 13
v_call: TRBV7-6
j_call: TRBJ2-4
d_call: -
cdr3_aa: CASSSGRGNIQYF
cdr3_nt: TGTGCCAGCAGCTCAGGGCGAGGGAACATTCAGTACTTC

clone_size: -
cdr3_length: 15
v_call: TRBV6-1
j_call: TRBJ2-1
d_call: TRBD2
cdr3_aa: CASSRLAGVYNEQFF
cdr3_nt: TGTGCCAGCAGCCGACTAGCGGGGGTATACAATGAGCAGTTCTTC

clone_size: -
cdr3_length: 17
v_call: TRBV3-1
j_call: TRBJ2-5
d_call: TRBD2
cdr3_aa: CASSQGRTSGKRETQYF
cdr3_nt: TGTGCCAGCAGCCAAGGAAGGACTAGCGGGAAAAGAGAGACCCAGTACTTC

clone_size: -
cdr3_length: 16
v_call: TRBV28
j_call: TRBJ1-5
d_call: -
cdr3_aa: CASSLPGLYSNQPQHF
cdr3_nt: TGTGCCAGCAGTCTGCCGGGACTTTATAGCAATCAGCCCCAGCATTTT

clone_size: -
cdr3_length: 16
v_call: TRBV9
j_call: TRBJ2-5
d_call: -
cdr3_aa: CASSPSTSAEEETQYF
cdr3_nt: TGTGCCAGCAGCCCCTCGACAAGTGCGGAAGAAGAGACCCAGTACTTC

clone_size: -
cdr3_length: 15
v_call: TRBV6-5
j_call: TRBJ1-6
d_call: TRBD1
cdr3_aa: CASSSLDRVEFTLHF
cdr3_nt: TGTGCCAGCAGTTCCCTAGACAGGGTCGAATTCACCCTCCACTTT

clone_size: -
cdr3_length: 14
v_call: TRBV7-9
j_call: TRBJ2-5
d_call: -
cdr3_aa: CASSSGRKKETQYF
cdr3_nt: TGTGCCAGCAGCTCAGGACGGAAGAAAGAGACCCAGTACTTC

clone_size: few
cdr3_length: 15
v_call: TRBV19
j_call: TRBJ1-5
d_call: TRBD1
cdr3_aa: CASSIGQGAFQPQHF
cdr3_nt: TGTGCCAGTAGTATCGGACAGGGGGCGTTTCAGCCCCAGCATTTT

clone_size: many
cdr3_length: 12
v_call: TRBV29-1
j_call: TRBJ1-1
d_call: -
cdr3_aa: CSAGYCDTEAFF
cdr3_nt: TGCAGCGCAGGGTACTGCGATACTGAAGCTTTCTTT

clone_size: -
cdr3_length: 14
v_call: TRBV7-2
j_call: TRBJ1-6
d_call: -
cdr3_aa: CASSSGREYSPLHF
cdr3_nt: TGTGCCAGCAGCTCGGGCAGGGAGTATTCACCCCTCCACTTT

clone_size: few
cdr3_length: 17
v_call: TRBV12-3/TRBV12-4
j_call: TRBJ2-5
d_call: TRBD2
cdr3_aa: CASSPPRASGKGETQYF
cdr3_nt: TGTGCCAGCAGCCCGCCTAGGGCTAGCGGGAAAGGGGAGACCCAGTACTTC

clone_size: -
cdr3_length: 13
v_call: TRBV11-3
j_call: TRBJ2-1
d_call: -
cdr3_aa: CASSQRTLNEQFF
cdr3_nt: TGTGCCAGCAGCCAACGGACCCTCAATGAGCAGTTCTTC

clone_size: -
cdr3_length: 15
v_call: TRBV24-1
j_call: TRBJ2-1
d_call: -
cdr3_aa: CATSDQRTVNNEQFF
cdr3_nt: TGTGCCACCAGTGACCAACGGACAGTAAACAATGAGCAGTTCTTC

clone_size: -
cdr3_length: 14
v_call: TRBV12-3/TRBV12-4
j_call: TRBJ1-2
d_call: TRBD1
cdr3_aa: CASSPRGTDYGYTF
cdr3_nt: TGTGCCAGCAGTCCAAGGGGGACAGACTATGGCTACACCTTC

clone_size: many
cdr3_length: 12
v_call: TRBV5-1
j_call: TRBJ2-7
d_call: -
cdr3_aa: CASSANFYEQYF
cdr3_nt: TGCGCCAGCAGCGCCAATTTCTACGAGCAGTACTTC

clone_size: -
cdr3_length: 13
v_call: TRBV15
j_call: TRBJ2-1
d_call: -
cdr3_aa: CATRASSYNEQFF
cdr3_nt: TGTGCCACCAGAGCTAGCTCCTACAATGAGCAGTTCTTC

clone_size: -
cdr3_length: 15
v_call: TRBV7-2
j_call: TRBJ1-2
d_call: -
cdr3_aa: CASSLGDGLIYGYTF
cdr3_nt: TGTGCCAGCAGCTTAGGGGATGGTTTAATCTATGGCTACACCTTC

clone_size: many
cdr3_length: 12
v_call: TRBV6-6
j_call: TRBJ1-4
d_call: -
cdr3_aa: CASSYPNEKLFF
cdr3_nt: TGTGCCAGCAGTTACCCGAATGAAAAACTGTTTTTT

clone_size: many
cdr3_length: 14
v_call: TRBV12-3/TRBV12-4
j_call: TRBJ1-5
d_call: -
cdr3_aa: CASRRGQLNQPQHF
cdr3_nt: TGTGCCAGCAGGCGGGGGCAATTAAATCAGCCCCAGCATTTT

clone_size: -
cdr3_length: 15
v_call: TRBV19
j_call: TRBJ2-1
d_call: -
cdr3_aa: CASSDRGALGNEQFF
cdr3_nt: TGTGCCAGTAGTGACCGGGGGGCCCTGGGCAATGAGCAGTTCTTC